This T cell receptor (beta chain) was obtained from a study of tumour-infiltrating T cells in Burkitt lymphoma. Study background: Productive clonality predicted overall and progression-free survival.

Trimming pared 7 bases from V and 8 bases from J, leaving 17 bases between. Germline V CDR1 and CDR2: LNHDA, SQIVND (reference sequence). CDR3 length equals 13 residues. Assay used: immunoSEQ multiplex PCR; TCRdb lists only in-frame clones, some missing. This sample has 4,000 to 5,000 clones; around 23% occur once, and the top ten carry roughly 28%. Sequencing input: tumor tissue. This TCR was recovered from a human donor with diffuse large B-cell lymphoma. The J gene is TRBJ1-2, the V gene TRBV19; D is unresolved. The CDR3 nucleotides read TGTGCCAGTACCCCCCGGGCCGGACGGGGCTACACCTTC. It specifies CASTPRAGRGYTF.